One sample yielded the 20 T cell receptor beta chains listed below, sequenced in a study of CD8+CD57+ T cells in acquired aplastic anemia. It was genomic DNA that served as the template for profiling TCR beta VDJ and CDR3. MiXCR was run by TCRdb on the reads, yielding one entry per CDR3 protein. The sample includes under 500,000 distinct CDR3 sequences, around 32% of them seen just once. By flow cytometry, patients selected for sequencing had shown an expansion of CD8+CD57+ cells. Sequencing used sorted CD4+, CD8+, or CD8+CD57+ T cells (not recorded which) from PBMCs. Receptors were obtained from a human donor with aplastic anemia.

This chain uses TRBV12-3 or TRBV12-4 with TRBJ2-2; 8 bases map to TRBD2. CDR3 length equals 15 residues. The V segment lost 6 bases and the J segment 3 bases; nucleotides outside the gene matches: 6. The CDR3 here is CASRLGGDDTGELFF. DNA for the CDR3: TGTGCCAGCAGACTCGGGGGGGACGACACCGGGGAGCTGTTTTTT.

This chain links TRBV25-1 with TRBJ2-7, with 11 nucleotides matching TRBD1. V shed 2 bases and J 6 bases; nucleotides not matched to a gene: 6. The CDR3 loop spans 15 amino acids. Germline loops: CDR1 MGHDK, CDR2 SYGVNS. The CDR3 is CASSEGQGAKGEQYF. CDR3 DNA sequence: TGTGCCAGCAGTGAAGGACAGGGGGCGAAGGGCGAGCAGTACTTC.

This clonotype was observed many times. The rearrangement joins TRBV20-1 to TRBJ2-5; 7 nucleotides line up with TRBD2. V trimming: 6 bases; J trimming: 3 bases; junction bases outside the gene matches: 4. The CDR3 extends over 12 amino acids. CDR1 is DFQATT, CDR2 SNEGSKA, per germline (reference sequence). The CDR3 sequence: CSAAAGEETQYF. CDR3 coding DNA: TGCAGTGCCGCCGCGGGGGAAGAGACCCAGTACTTC.

Concerning this clonotype itself: A read error may produce the germline difference seen at one junction end. The CDR3 is CASRRQAGGWERFF. In DNA form, the CDR3 reads TGTGCCAGCAGACGACAGGCGGGGGGGTGGGAGCGGTTCTTC. V gene TRBV11-2 combines with J gene TRBJ2-1; the match to TRBD2 covers 9 bases. Germline loops: CDR1 SGHAT, CDR2 FQNNGV. The CDR3 extends over 14 amino acids.

The chain joins TRBV18 to TRBJ2-1; possible D gene TRBD1, 7 bases. The germline V and J ends were trimmed by 3 bases and 0 bases, with 12 bases remaining between them. Germline loops: CDR1 KGHSH, CDR2 LQKENI. The CDR3 is 16 residues long. The CDR3 region has the DNA TGTGCCAGCTCACCGGCGGGACAGAGCTCCTACAATGAGCAGTTCTTC. Encoded protein: CASSPAGQSSYNEQFF.

With regard to this clonotype: A read error may produce the germline difference seen at one junction end. V usage is TRBV2 and J usage is TRBJ1-5; D not resolved. CDR1 and CDR2 from the germline V gene are SNHLY and FYNNEI. The CDR3 sequence is 13 residues long. The CDR3 DNA follows: TGTGCCAGCAGTGTCCCAAGCAATCAGCTCCAGCATTTT. It yields the protein CASSVPSNQLQHF.

This clonotype was counted many times. The V and J genes are TRBV15 and TRBJ2-7; D possibly corresponds to TRBD2 (7 bases). The CDR3 is 13 residues long. The germline V and J ends were trimmed by 5 bases and 6 bases, with 14 bases remaining between them. Germline CDR1 reads LNHNV; CDR2 reads YYDKDF (reference sequence). As DNA, the CDR3 is TGTGCCACCAGCTGGGGGGGCCAGCTCGAGCAGTACTTC. Its protein is CATSWGGQLEQYF. The full variable domain, with the rest looked up from reference TRBV15 and TRBJ2-7, is DAMVIQNPRYQVTQFGKPVTLSCSQTLNHNVMYWYQQKSSQAPKLLFHYYDKDFNNEADTPDNFQSRRPNTSFCFLDIRSPGLGDTAMYLCATSWGGQLEQYFGPGTRLTVT.

This clonotype has ten or more counts. The V gene is TRBV7-9, the J gene TRBJ1-1, with 7 bases matching TRBD1. Germline V CDR1 and CDR2: SEHNR, FQNEAQ (reference sequence). The CDR3 is made up of 14 amino acids. The ends lost 5 bases at V and 3 bases at J; junction bases unmatched: 6. CDR3 loop: CASSTRTGYTEAFF. The CDR3 DNA follows: TGTGCCAGCAGCACACGGACAGGCTACACTGAAGCTTTCTTT.

The sample holds a few counts of this clonotype. CDR3 loop: CASSPGTGGEKLFF. CDR3 nucleotides: TGCGCCAGCAGCCCCGGGACAGGAGGCGAAAAACTGTTTTTT. The chain joins TRBV5-1 to TRBJ1-4, with TRBD1 matching over 8 bases. Per germline, CDR1 SGHRS and CDR2 YFSETQ. The CDR3 loop spans 14 amino acids. The J segment lost 8 bases and the V segment lost 4 bases, leaving 7 bases of the junction unmatched.

This chain links TRBV24-1 with TRBJ2-1; 9 nucleotides align to TRBD2. V gave up 4 bases and J gave up 6 bases; unmatched junction bases: 9. The CDR3 length is 16 residues. The V gene's germline CDR1 is KGHDR and CDR2 SFDVKD. CDR3 loop: CATSDPTSGPGNEQFF. CDR3 nucleotide sequence: TGTGCCACCAGTGACCCTACTAGCGGGCCAGGCAATGAGCAGTTCTTC.

This chain joins TRBV18 and TRBJ1-1; 8 bases agree with TRBD1. The CDR3 length is 17 residues. Germline CDR1 and CDR2: KGHSH and LQKENI. Trimming cost V 3 bases and J 0 bases; bases outside gene matches: 9. The CDR3 is CASSPLVGQGVNTEAFF. For the CDR3, the DNA is TGTGCCAGCTCACCCCTTGTTGGACAGGGAGTGAACACTGAAGCTTTCTTT.

This clonotype was detected ten times or more. The chain joins TRBV29-1 to TRBJ1-2; D not resolved. CDR1 SQVTM and CDR2 ANQGSEA come from the germline V gene. CDR3 size: 12 residues. V lost 0 bases to trimming and J lost 3 bases, with 5 bases between them. CDR3 residues: CSVEEGYYGYTF. CDR3 nucleotides: TGCAGCGTTGAAGAGGGATACTATGGCTACACCTTC.

The gene calls are TRBV7-9 and TRBJ1-4; no clear D gene. V lost 1 base to trimming and J lost 4 bases, with 10 bases between them. Germline loops: CDR1 SEHNR, CDR2 FQNEAQ (reference sequence). The CDR3 is 15 residues long. This CDR3 reads CASSLGQINNEKLFF. The CDR3 region has the DNA TGTGCCAGCAGCTTAGGGCAGATAAATAATGAAAAACTGTTTTTT.

In this sample, this clonotype turned up many times. The V call is TRBV25-1, the J call TRBJ2-5; 9 bases are a match to TRBD2. V shed 1 base, J shed 5 bases, and the junction held 8 bases outside the gene matches. Germline values: CDR1 MGHDK, CDR2 SYGVNS. The CDR3 contains 16 residues. In DNA, the CDR3 is TGTGCCAGCAGTGAATCTAGCGGGAAATATCTTGAGACCCAGTACTTC. This sequence encodes CASSESSGKYLETQYF.

The rearrangement joins TRBV7-3 to TRBJ1-2; D remains unclear. CDR1 is SGHTA, CDR2 FQGTGA, per germline. This CDR3 has 16 amino acids. V was trimmed by 0 bases and J by 4 bases, leaving 15 bases between them. CDR3 DNA sequence: TGTGCCAGCAGCTTAACAGGCAGCATCCCCACCTATGGCTACACCTTC. Its translation: CASSLTGSIPTYGYTF.

The chain employs TRBV7-3 and TRBJ2-7; 9 bases map to TRBD2. The CDR3 is 17 amino acids. The V segment lost 2 bases and the J segment 3 bases; nucleotides outside the gene matches: 11. CDR1 is SGHTA and CDR2 is FQGTGA in the germline V gene. The CDR3 is CASSLGPSSGGSYEQYF. The DNA of the CDR3 is TGTGCCAGCAGCTTAGGCCCGAGCAGCGGGGGGAGCTACGAGCAGTACTTC.

In this sample, this clonotype turned up a few times. This rearrangement joins TRBV18 to TRBJ1-5; D is undetermined. The CDR3 has 14 residues. Germline-derived CDR1 and CDR2 are KGHSH and LQKENI. V was clipped by 3 bases and J by 0 bases, with 6 bases between them. The CDR3 region has the DNA TGTGCCAGCTCACCTGACAATAGCAATCAGCCCCAGCATTTT. Residues: CASSPDNSNQPQHF.

This clonotype has a count of ten or more. J is TRBJ1-5 and V is TRBV20-1; D gene uncertain. There are 13 residues in the CDR3. V was clipped by 3 bases and J by 0 bases, with 6 bases between them. Germline V CDR1 and CDR2: DFQATT, SNEGSKA (reference sequence). The CDR3 nucleotides read TGCAGTGCTAGGGCAGATAGCAATCAGCCCCAGCATTTT. It yields the protein CSARADSNQPQHF.

The chain joins TRBV10-2 to TRBJ1-1, with 8 positions matching TRBD1. Germline V lookup: CDR1 WSHSY, CDR2 SAAADI. CDR3 size: 14 residues. The V segment lost 4 bases and the J segment 3 bases; nucleotides outside the gene matches: 4. Here the CDR3 reads CASSGQGTDTEAFF. For the CDR3, the DNA is TGCGCCAGCAGTGGACAGGGGACGGACACTGAAGCTTTCTTT.

The sample holds many counts of this clonotype. J is TRBJ2-3 and V is TRBV25-1; D might be TRBD1 (5 bases). CDR1 is MGHDK and CDR2 is SYGVNS in the germline V gene. The CDR3 runs 12 residues. With 5 bases removed from V and 9 bases from J, the gap between germline ends came to 12 bases. This CDR3 is CASSFQGDTQYF. DNA of the CDR3: TGTGCCAGCAGTTTCCAGGGTGACACGCAGTATTTT.